These T cell receptor beta chains were read from a single sample in a study of blood T cell repertoires in COVID-19. Clones were read by immunoSEQ multiplex PCR, and TCRdb kept only the in-frame ones, dropping some. This sample has about 210,000 clones; 70% to 90% occur once, and the top ten carry approximately 5.1%. Input material: peripheral blood. All receptors come from a middle-aged man with COVID-19, enrolled during active disease. Each CDR3 is given with its conserved first and last residue. The D gene is left open where the match is weak. Size tells how often a clone was seen (once, few, many) or the class of an expanded clone, and some rows leave it out.

d_call: .
v_call: TRBV9
j_call: TRBJ1-4
clone_size: once
cdr3_nt: TGTGCCAGCAGCGTAGGAGGGCGAGAAGGATACGAAAAACTGTTTTTT
cdr3_aa: CASSVGGREGYEKLFF

d_call: .
v_call: TRBV10-3
j_call: TRBJ2-3
clone_size: .
cdr3_nt: TGTGCCATCAGTGGCCCGGGAATCAGCCGAAGTCCAGATACGCAGTATTTT
cdr3_aa: CAISGPGISRSPDTQYF

d_call: TRBD2
v_call: TRBV7-3
j_call: TRBJ2-7
clone_size: .
cdr3_nt: TGTGCCAGCAGCTTAACCGGGGGGTTCGAGCAGTACTTC
cdr3_aa: CASSLTGGFEQYF

d_call: TRBD1
v_call: TRBV28
j_call: TRBJ1-4
clone_size: .
cdr3_nt: TGTGCCAGCAGTTTATGGGACAGGGGGCAGAATCGGGAAAAACTGTTTTTT
cdr3_aa: CASSLWDRGQNREKLFF

d_call: .
v_call: TRBV6-2/TRBV6-3
j_call: TRBJ2-2
clone_size: few
cdr3_nt: TGTGCCAGCAGTTACAAGGGGCCAGAGAACACCGGGGAGCTGTTTTTT
cdr3_aa: CASSYKGPENTGELFF

d_call: .
v_call: TRBV11-2
j_call: TRBJ1-5
clone_size: .
cdr3_nt: TGTGCCAGCAGCTTAGGGGCACAGTTCAATCAGCCCCAGCATTTT
cdr3_aa: CASSLGAQFNQPQHF

d_call: .
v_call: TRBV6-5
j_call: TRBJ2-1
clone_size: .
cdr3_nt: TGTGCCAGCACTTTGAGCGGTTCCTACAATGAGCAGTTCTTC
cdr3_aa: CASTLSGSYNEQFF

d_call: TRBD2
v_call: TRBV4-2
j_call: TRBJ2-2
clone_size: .
cdr3_nt: TGTGCCAGCAGCCAAGGTGGGGGGGGCACCGGGGAGCTGTTTTTT
cdr3_aa: CASSQGGGGTGELFF

d_call: .
v_call: TRBV24-1
j_call: TRBJ1-2
clone_size: .
cdr3_nt: TGTGCCACCAGTGATTCGGACTCCGGGGGCTACACCTTC
cdr3_aa: CATSDSDSGGYTF

d_call: TRBD1
v_call: TRBV12-3/TRBV12-4
j_call: TRBJ1-1
clone_size: .
cdr3_nt: TGTGCCAGCAGTTTTGGGCAGGGACAGGTAGCTTTCTTT
cdr3_aa: CASSFGQGQVAFF

d_call: .
v_call: TRBV19
j_call: TRBJ1-3
clone_size: .
cdr3_nt: TGTGCCAGCCTACAGGGCCCTGGAAACACCATATATTTT
cdr3_aa: CASLQGPGNTIYF

d_call: .
v_call: TRBV3-1/TRBV3-2
j_call: TRBJ2-3
clone_size: .
cdr3_nt: TGTGCCAGCAGCCACACAGGGTTGTCAGATACGCAGTATTTT
cdr3_aa: CASSHTGLSDTQYF

d_call: TRBD2
v_call: TRBV4-2
j_call: TRBJ2-3
clone_size: .
cdr3_nt: TGTGCCAGCAGCCACAGGACTAGCGGGGGCCGGAGCACAGATACGCAGTATTTT
cdr3_aa: CASSHRTSGGRSTDTQYF

d_call: .
v_call: TRBV12-3/TRBV12-4
j_call: TRBJ1-5
clone_size: .
cdr3_nt: TGTGCCAGCAGTTCGGGATATCAGCCCCAGCATTTT
cdr3_aa: CASSSGYQPQHF

d_call: .
v_call: TRBV19
j_call: TRBJ1-2
clone_size: .
cdr3_nt: TGTGCCAGTAGTATAAAGGGGGTCGGCTATGGCTACACCTTC
cdr3_aa: CASSIKGVGYGYTF

d_call: .
v_call: TRBV27
j_call: TRBJ2-1
clone_size: .
cdr3_nt: TGTGCCAGCAGACCGGGCTCCTACAATGAGCAGTTCTTC
cdr3_aa: CASRPGSYNEQFF

d_call: .
v_call: TRBV7-9
j_call: TRBJ1-1
clone_size: .
cdr3_nt: TGTGCCAGCAGGCGCGAACAGGGACTGAACACTGAAGCTTTCTTT
cdr3_aa: CASRREQGLNTEAFF

d_call: .
v_call: TRBV13
j_call: TRBJ2-1
clone_size: .
cdr3_nt: TGTGCCAGCAGCCCCCACGGAGGCTACAATGAGCAGTTCTTC
cdr3_aa: CASSPHGGYNEQFF

d_call: .
v_call: TRBV7-9
j_call: TRBJ1-2
clone_size: few
cdr3_nt: TGTGCCAGCGCAGGCAGCTATGGCTACACCTTC
cdr3_aa: CASAGSYGYTF

d_call: TRBD1
v_call: TRBV5-1
j_call: TRBJ1-1
clone_size: few
cdr3_nt: TGCGCCAGCAGCTTGAGGCCAGGGGGCACAAACACTGAAGCTTTCTTT
cdr3_aa: CASSLRPGGTNTEAFF

d_call: .
v_call: TRBV19
j_call: TRBJ1-4
clone_size: .
cdr3_nt: TGTGCCAGTAGTATCGCTCGCAGGGGCGCAACTAATGAAAAACTGTTTTTT
cdr3_aa: CASSIARRGATNEKLFF

d_call: TRBD1
v_call: TRBV11-2
j_call: TRBJ2-7
clone_size: .
cdr3_nt: TGTGCCAGCAGCCACCGGGACAGATCCTACGAGCAGTACTTC
cdr3_aa: CASSHRDRSYEQYF

d_call: TRBD2
v_call: TRBV11-3
j_call: TRBJ2-1
clone_size: .
cdr3_nt: TGTGCCAGCAGCTATGCCGGGACTAGCGGGGGGCCGGGAAATGAGCAGTTCTTC
cdr3_aa: CASSYAGTSGGPGNEQFF

d_call: .
v_call: TRBV30
j_call: TRBJ2-3
clone_size: .
cdr3_nt: TGTGCCTGGAGCCAAGGGGGCACAGATACGCAGTATTTT
cdr3_aa: CAWSQGGTDTQYF

d_call: .
v_call: TRBV2
j_call: TRBJ1-1
clone_size: .
cdr3_nt: TGTGCCAGCGCAAAAGACATGCTGAACACTGAAGCTTTCTTT
cdr3_aa: CASAKDMLNTEAFF

d_call: TRBD2
v_call: TRBV13
j_call: TRBJ2-3
clone_size: few
cdr3_nt: TGTGCCAGCAGCCCCTCGGGGGTGCGGGGGGACACAGATACGCAGTATTTT
cdr3_aa: CASSPSGVRGDTDTQYF

d_call: TRBD2
v_call: TRBV7-3
j_call: TRBJ2-3
clone_size: .
cdr3_nt: TGTGCCAGCAGCCTTAGACTAGCGGGCACAGATACGCAGTATTTT
cdr3_aa: CASSLRLAGTDTQYF